This paragraph covers one TCR beta chain sequence. Its specific antigen is unknown. The record has no base qualities; no much larger clone is one base away. The library was produced with the immunoSEQ multiplex PCR assay. For the multiplex PCR, a mixture combining 60 forward primers for TCR Vbeta segments and 13 reverse primers for TCR Jbeta segments was used. A multiplex PCR assay on genomic DNA amplified the CDR3 region of rearranged TCR beta genes. On the Illumina HiSeq System, the amplified TCR beta libraries were sequenced as 87-base-pair reads. The study's processing was this. Across the 500 to 700 repertoires, a later analysis counted 80 million or so unique TCR beta chains, some 11 million of which were shared by at least two donors. Raw reads were error-corrected and collapsed into unique sequences by a nearest-neighbor algorithm in which closely related sequences were merged to remove PCR and sequencing errors. V, D and J gene segments were assigned by aligning CDR3 sequences to IMGT reference sequences. Each retained sequence needed at least a six-nucleotide match to both a V gene segment and a J gene segment. A rearrangement was called productive if the CDR3 had no stop codons and remained in frame with V and J, and every other rearrangement was called non-productive. CDR3 was defined according to IMGT convention as the region running from the second conserved V-encoded cysteine to the conserved J-encoded phenylalanine. In an earlier analysis of approximately 590 of the donors, sequences lacking an unambiguous match to a single V gene segment were excluded. An earlier analysis of 587 of the donors called V segments functional above 56.7% productive rearrangements and segregating when the between-donor standard deviation exceeded 5%. A statistical classification framework was built for diagnosing cytomegalovirus status from the catalog of TCR beta chain sequences. A later analysis assigned V and J genes by comparing TCR nucleotide sequences with IMGT/GENE-DB human TR gene sequences. The TCRdist pipeline was used in a later analysis to assign CDR3 sequences and most-parsimonious VDJ recombination scenarios. In a later analysis, every TCR beta chain was defined by the combination of its CDR3 amino acid sequence and its V-gene family, and reads without a unique V-gene family were dropped. In a later analysis, approximately 590 highly shared, low-generation-probability nucleotide sequences were removed to address suspected cross-contamination and a sequencing artifact. A later analysis calculated a clonal expansion index for each public chain from normalized within-repertoire ranks of inferred template counts. In a later analysis, generation probabilities were computed with a VDJ recombination model fitted to out-of-frame rearrangements, and the resulting probabilities were checked against IGoR. A later analysis scored TCR-TCR, TCR-HLA and TCR-CMV co-occurrence with hypergeometric tests, applying a repertoire-size bias correction to TCR pairs. False discovery rates were estimated in a later analysis by permuting HLA or CMV assignments 20 times. In a later analysis, co-occurring TCRs were grouped using DBSCAN, and TCRdist sequence similarity was added for clustering within HLA-allele-positive subsets. Repertoires with fewer than 30,000 or more than 120,000 public chains were left out of co-occurrence clustering, as were five repertoires with anomalous nucleotide sharing. TCRdb carries this immuneACCESS record with in-frame sequences only. Its versions omit some clonotypes, under half of them owing to an unresolved V gene in the studies checked, with the rest unexplained. V and J calls and clone size come straight from that table; D and trimming were deduced from the DNA. The sample includes 130,000 to 150,000 clones, with around 75% observed a single time. The ten largest clonotypes hold around 4% of the sample.

The data were taken from a study of cytomegalovirus exposure and HLA in healthy donors (dated by TCRdb to about 2017). In the study overall: An earlier analysis of several hundred of the donors reported 250 to 350 Gb of sequence data and 120 million or so unique TCR beta sequences from 190 million or so T cells. Five DR-DQ haplotypes were treated as single units for association and clustering because of strong linkage in the cohort. The study used immunosequencing to profile the T cell repertoires of approximately 690 subjects and linked those repertoires to cytomegalovirus serostatus. A later analysis re-examined previously published TCR beta repertoires from more than 600 donors and added high-resolution HLA genotyping to investigate patterns of TCR occurrence. To predict cytomegalovirus infection status, the study brought together high-throughput TCR immunosequencing, statistical association of individual TCRs with disease status, and machine learning. A later genetic analysis used genome-wide SNP genotypes for about three fifths of the 666 donors, treating that subset as a discovery cohort. Rather than drawing on any new phenotypic data, the later analysis identified candidate immune exposures from TCR beta sequences and the way those sequences occurred across donors. Among roughly 400 genotyped donors of the cohort, an average of approximately 250,000 unique TCR beta nucleotide sequences were sequenced per donor, approximately 20% of them non-productive. Of the 300 to 450 genotyped donors, 81% were placed in the genetic ancestry cluster associated with self-reported Caucasian donors. All discovery cohort repertoires had been generated on a single sequencing platform. The study aimed to test whether cataloging public T cell receptors could reveal signatures of past pathogen exposure. Donor age, sex, ethnicity and CMV serostatus were collected together with the repertoire data. A separate validation cohort of approximately 130 different subjects was used in addition to the roughly 620-subject first cohort. The number of typed donors differed by locus: 629-630 for A, B, C, DRB1 and DQB1; some 500 for DQA1; over 600 for DPA1; and some 430 for DPB1. About 280 gigabases of sequencing data and approximately 92 million unique TCR sequences made up an early release that covered fewer than 650 HLA-typed donors. An earlier analysis of 587 of the donors used high-throughput TCR beta sequencing to judge whether each TCR beta V gene segment behaved as functional or pseudogenic. HLA typing included class I and class II loci at four-digit resolution.

The investigation overall reported the following: In a later analysis, the rate of TCR association differed among HLA loci, with DRB1 alleles having the most associated TCRs and HLA-C alleles having the fewest. Because the 87-base-pair reads could not distinguish some IMGT-functional V segments, including TRBV6-2 and TRBV6-3, those segments were excluded. The earlier analysis of some 540 of the donors excluded 15 to 20 rarely observed V segments, including chromosome 9 orphons, because counts were too low. Because some donors lacked HLA typing at each locus, the association tests relied only on the typed subset. For the cohort, immune exposure information was limited to CMV serostatus. Presence/absence analyses assumed roughly uniform sequencing depth across donors, an assumption that may not hold. A total of some 180 TCR beta chains were listed by the study as associated with cytomegalovirus. Assigning TCR associations to individual alleles was difficult when HLA alleles, especially DR and DQ, strongly co-occurred. In both the original and validation cohorts, the classifier was reported to diagnose cytomegalovirus status with high specificity and sensitivity. A later analysis found that HLA-associated TCR beta chains were more clonally expanded and had lower generation probabilities than equally common non-associated chains. According to the authors, the approach could potentially be generalized to other disease states and immunological phenotypes. Compared with the roughly 700-donor mean, donors in an Asian-associated ancestry cluster had fewer N-insertions in productive TCRs, according to a later genetic analysis. In an earlier analysis of a few hundred of the donors, most TCR beta V segments were observed in productive rearrangements about 90% or about 30% of the time, broadly matching IMGT annotations. Most TCR sequences were observed very rarely across donors, whereas some public TCRs were present in many individuals. A cluster of highly shared sequence variants was judged likely to be a technical artifact of the sequencing pipeline. In this cohort, only TCR beta chains were sequenced, and detectable features were limited by the absence of alpha or paired-chain data. In vitro tests confirmed that three of the cytomegalovirus-associated TCR beta chains recognize cytomegalovirus antigens. Linkage disequilibrium might explain the correlated functional status among segregating V segments, but an unknown experimental factor could not be excluded. In a later analysis, most CMV-associated TCR beta chains were found to appear HLA-restricted, with HLA associations seemingly driven largely by CMV exposure. V-gene and J-gene trimming of TCR beta chains was associated with a missense DCLRE1C variant in a later genetic analysis, and the association was replicated in an independent cohort. In a later analysis, several top co-occurrence clusters were reported to appear linked to parvovirus B19, influenza, CMV and Epstein-Barr virus. At a false discovery rate of 0.05, a later analysis linked 16,951 TCR beta sequences to specific HLA alleles. A further reported finding was that TCR beta sequences accurately predicted the HLA-A and HLA-B alleles for most subjects in the first cohort.

The V and J ends are trimmed by 4 bases and 1 base, leaving 10 bases between them. From a lookup of the germline V gene, CDR1 and CDR2 are SGHTA and FQGTGA. The CDR3 sequence holds 15 residues, the cysteine and phenylalanine included. Only the CDR3 region is kept as DNA, spanning 45 bases read in frame from base 1. The cohort comprised 666 healthy bone marrow donors. At the time of sampling, all cohort members were nominally healthy, though unrecorded immune exposures were likely present. The donor was CMV seronegative and was included in the group of approximately 350 seronegative cohort members. Each donor provided a peripheral blood sample, and peripheral blood mononuclear cells were used for TCR beta sequencing. The Qiagen DNeasy Blood Extraction Kit was used to extract genomic DNA from the blood cell samples.

The rearranged chain carries TRBV7-3 and TRBJ2-2, with no D gene named confidently. Sequenced input: PBMCs. The sequence came from a man aged 55 to 70 in good health and CMV-seronegative. CDR3 sequence: CASSSSGLNTGELFF. The DNA is as follows: TGTGCCAGCAGCTCGTCCGGGTTGAACACCGGGGAGCTGTTTTTT.